Many counts were recorded for the clone carrying this T cell receptor (beta chain). The assay was immunoSEQ multiplex PCR, and TCRdb's table has in-frame clones only and misses some. The sample shows some 100,000 clones, more than 70% of them seen only once. Trimming removed 0 bases from V and 12 bases from J; junction bases left unmatched: 8. The CDR3 runs 13 residues. In germline, CDR1 is LGHDT, CDR2 YNNKEL (reference sequence). This entry comes from a study of T cell responses to AZD1222 COVID-19 vaccine. This TCR came from an adult in good health. The rearrangement joins TRBV3-1 (or the pseudogene TRBV3-2) to TRBJ2-7; 7 nucleotides align to TRBD2. Here the sequenced sample was peripheral blood, taken on day 0 of AZD1222 vaccination. The CDR3: CASSQDRVGGLYF. In DNA form, the CDR3 reads TGTGCCAGCAGCCAAGATCGAGTGGGAGGGCTGTACTTC.